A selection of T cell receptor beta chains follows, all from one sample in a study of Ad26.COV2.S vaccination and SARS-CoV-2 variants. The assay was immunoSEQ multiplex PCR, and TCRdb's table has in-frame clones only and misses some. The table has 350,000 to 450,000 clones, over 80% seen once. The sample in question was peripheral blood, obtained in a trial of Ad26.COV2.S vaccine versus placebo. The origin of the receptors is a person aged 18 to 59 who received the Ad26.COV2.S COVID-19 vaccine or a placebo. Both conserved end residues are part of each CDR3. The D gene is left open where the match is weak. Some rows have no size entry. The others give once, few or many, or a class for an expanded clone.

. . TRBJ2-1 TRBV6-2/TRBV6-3 CASSQLDSYNEQFF TGTGCCAGCAGCCAACTAGATTCCTACAATGAGCAGTTCTTC
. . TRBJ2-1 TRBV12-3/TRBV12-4 CATEGDQGGQFF TGTGCCACTGAGGGAGACCAAGGAGGTCAGTTCTTC
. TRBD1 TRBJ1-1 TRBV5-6 CASSLGTGVAEAFF TGTGCCAGCAGCCTCGGGACAGGGGTGGCTGAAGCTTTCTTT
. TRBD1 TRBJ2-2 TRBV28 CASSLMDRVLPGELFF TGTGCCAGCAGTTTGATGGACAGGGTACTACCCGGGGAGCTGTTTTTT
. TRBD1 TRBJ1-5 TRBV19 CASSPDRGTQPQHF TGTGCCAGTAGTCCGGACAGGGGGACTCAGCCCCAGCATTTT
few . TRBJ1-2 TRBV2 CASYGRQPLPRGGYTF TGTGCCAGCTACGGTCGACAGCCACTCCCTAGGGGGGGCTACACCTTC
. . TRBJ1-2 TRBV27 CASSPHDSNGYTF TGTGCCAGCAGCCCTCATGACAGTAATGGCTACACCTTC
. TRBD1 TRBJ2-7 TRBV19 CASSSGTGVTYEQYF TGTGCCAGTAGTTCCGGGACAGGGGTCACCTACGAGCAGTACTTC
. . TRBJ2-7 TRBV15 CATSRGRGEQYF TGTGCCACCAGCAGAGGACGTGGGGAGCAGTACTTC
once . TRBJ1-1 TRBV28 CASSLYQVMNTEAFF TGTGCCAGCAGTTTATATCAGGTTATGAACACTGAAGCTTTCTTT
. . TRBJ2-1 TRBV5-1 CASSFLRGEQFF TGCGCCAGCAGCTTCCTGAGGGGTGAGCAGTTCTTC
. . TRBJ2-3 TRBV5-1 CASIETGGSDTQYF TGCGCCAGCATCGAGACAGGCGGTTCGGATACGCAGTATTTT
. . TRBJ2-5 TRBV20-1 CSRDGQETQYF TGCAGCAGGGACGGACAAGAGACCCAGTACTTC
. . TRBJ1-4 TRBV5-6 CASSLIRTGREKLFF TGTGCCAGCAGCTTGATCCGGACGGGGCGAGAAAAACTGTTTTTT
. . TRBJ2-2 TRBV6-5 CASSYLPGGNTGELFF TGTGCCAGCAGTTACTTACCCGGGGGGAACACCGGGGAGCTGTTTTTT
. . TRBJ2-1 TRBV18 CASSPLTIHDEQFF TGTGCCAGCTCACCGCTTACAATTCATGATGAGCAGTTCTTC
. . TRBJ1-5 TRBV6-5 CASSSPPQPQHF TGTGCCAGCAGTTCTCCCCCGCAGCCCCAGCATTTT
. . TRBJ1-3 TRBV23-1 CASSPTLTGSGNTIYF TGCGCCAGCAGTCCAACACTAACAGGGTCCGGAAACACCATATATTTT
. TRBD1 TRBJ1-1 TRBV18 CASSPGQGSSEAFF TGTGCCAGCTCACCCGGACAGGGTTCTTCCGAAGCTTTCTTT
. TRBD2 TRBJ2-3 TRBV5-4 CASSLDGGGPPSTDTQYF TGTGCCAGCAGCTTGGATGGCGGGGGGCCCCCTAGCACAGATACGCAGTATTTT
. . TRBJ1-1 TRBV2 CASTGIFVTEAFF TGTGCCAGCACGGGGATTTTCGTCACTGAAGCTTTCTTT
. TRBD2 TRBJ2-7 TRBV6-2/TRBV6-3 CASSSVAGPYF TGTGCCAGCAGCTCCGTAGCGGGTCCTTACTTC
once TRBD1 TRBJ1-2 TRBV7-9 CASSSGTGGGHYGYTF TGTGCCAGCAGCTCCGGGACAGGGGGCGGGCACTATGGCTACACCTTC
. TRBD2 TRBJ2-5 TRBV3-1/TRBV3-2 CASSQVRGAGGPGETQYF TGTGCCAGCAGCCAAGTTAGGGGCGCGGGGGGGCCGGGGGAGACCCAGTACTTC
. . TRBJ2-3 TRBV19 CASRDGSTDTQYF TGTGCCAGTAGGGACGGCAGCACAGATACGCAGTATTTT
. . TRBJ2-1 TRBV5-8 CASSLIRTYNEQFF TGTGCCAGCAGCTTGATACGGACCTACAATGAGCAGTTCTTC
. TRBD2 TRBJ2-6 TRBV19 CASSIGGRAGANVLTF TGTGCCAGTAGTATAGGTGGGAGGGCTGGGGCCAACGTCCTGACTTTC
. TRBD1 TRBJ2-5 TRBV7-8 CASSSSGTAMETQYF TGTGCCAGCAGCTCATCCGGGACAGCTATGGAGACCCAGTACTTC
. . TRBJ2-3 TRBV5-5 CASSLVRGSTDTQYF TGTGCCAGCAGCTTGGTACGCGGGTCCACAGATACGCAGTATTTT
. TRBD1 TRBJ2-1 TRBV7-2 CASSITGGGYEQFF TGTGCCAGCAGCATTACAGGGGGCGGCTATGAGCAGTTCTTC
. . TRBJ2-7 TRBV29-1 CSVEANQYEQYF TGCAGCGTTGAGGCTAATCAGTACGAGCAGTACTTC
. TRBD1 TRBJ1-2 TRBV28 CASSRWTGGAGGYTF TGTGCCAGCAGCCGATGGACAGGGGGCGCGGGAGGCTACACCTTC
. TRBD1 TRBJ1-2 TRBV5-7 CASSLWDREDYGYTF TGTGCCAGCAGCTTATGGGACAGGGAGGACTATGGCTACACCTTC
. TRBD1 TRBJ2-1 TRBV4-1 CASSQEGTGIGYNEQFF TGCGCCAGCAGCCAAGAGGGGACAGGTATCGGTTACAATGAGCAGTTCTTC
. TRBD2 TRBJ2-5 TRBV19 CASSIGGGFQETQYF TGTGCCAGTAGTATAGGGGGGGGATTCCAAGAGACCCAGTACTTC
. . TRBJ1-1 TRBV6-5 CAANSRPNTEAFF TGTGCCGCCAATTCTCGCCCTAACACTGAAGCTTTCTTT